Listed below are T cell receptor beta chains from one sample, sequenced in a study of T cell responses to AZD1222 COVID-19 vaccine. Repertoires were generated with immunoSEQ multiplex PCR, while TCRdb's copy carries only in-frame clones and drops some. Of 100,000 to 150,000 clones in the sample, more than 80% were seen once. Sequences were derived from peripheral blood, sampled on day 0 of AZD1222 vaccination. The receptors derive from an adult in good health. Both conserved end residues are part of each CDR3. Each record gives: clone size, D gene, J gene, V gene, CDR3 DNA, CDR3 protein. D genes are given only for firm matches. Clone sizes are given selectively: once, few, many, or a class where the clone is expanded.

>-|-|TRBJ2-7|TRBV3-1/TRBV3-2
TGTGCCAGCAGCCAAGTCGGGGTCGAGCAGTACTTC
CASSQVGVEQYF
>-|-|TRBJ1-5|TRBV30
TGTGCCTGGGCTCAGGGTTCGCTGAGCAATCAGCCCCAGCATTTT
CAWAQGSLSNQPQHF
>once|-|TRBJ2-1|TRBV6-5
TGTGCCAGCAGTTACTCTCTGATCGAAGGAGAGCAGTTCTTC
CASSYSLIEGEQFF
>-|-|TRBJ2-6|TRBV14
TGTGCCAGCAGCCAAGATTGGGTCTTTAAGGCTGGGGCCAACGTCCTGACTTTC
CASSQDWVFKAGANVLTF
>-|-|TRBJ1-5|TRBV21-1
TGTGCCAGCAGCGACGTGACAGGGTGTCAGCCCCAGCATTTT
CASSDVTGCQPQHF
>once|-|TRBJ2-1|TRBV5-5
TGTGCCAGCAGCCAAATGCCCTACAATGAGCAGTTCTTC
CASSQMPYNEQFF
>few|-|TRBJ1-3|TRBV11-2
TGTGCCAGCAGCCCCGCGGACAGTAGGCGAAACACCATATATTTT
CASSPADSRRNTIYF
>-|-|TRBJ1-1|TRBV27
TGTGCCAGCAGCGAAAAGGGATTCACTGAAGCTTTCTTT
CASSEKGFTEAFF
>-|-|TRBJ2-7|TRBV12-3/TRBV12-4
TGTGCCAGCAGTCCCCCCCCCGGGGACGAGCAGTACTTC
CASSPPPGDEQYF
>-|-|TRBJ1-5|TRBV6-4
TGTGCCAGCCGTCCGGGGGGTAGCAATCAGCCCCAGCATTTT
CASRPGGSNQPQHF
>-|-|TRBJ1-1|TRBV6-5
TGTGCCAGCAGTTACTCCACCAGGTCCGCGGCTGAAGCTTTCTTT
CASSYSTRSAAEAFF
>few|-|TRBJ1-1|TRBV6-5
TGTGCCAGCAGGTCAGGGGCAGGGTACACTGAAGCTTTCTTT
CASRSGAGYTEAFF
>-|-|TRBJ1-6|TRBV7-2
TGTGCCAGCAGCTCCGGACAGACCACTAGCTCACCCCTCCACTTT
CASSSGQTTSSPLHF
>-|-|TRBJ2-5|TRBV10-3
TGTGCCATCAGCGACAGACAAGAGACCCAGTACTTC
CAISDRQETQYF
>-|-|TRBJ2-5|TRBV4-2
TGTGCCAGCAGCCAAGCAGCAGGGAGGCGTAGAGGTGAGACCCAGTACTTC
CASSQAAGRRRGETQYF
>-|-|TRBJ1-2|TRBV28
TGTGCCAGCAGCACAGGACCCACTCATGGCTACACCTTC
CASSTGPTHGYTF
>-|TRBD2|TRBJ2-1|TRBV27
TGTGCCAGCAGTTTGGGGACTAGCGGACTTGGGTGGTTCTTC
CASSLGTSGLGWFF
>-|TRBD2|TRBJ2-3|TRBV11-2
TGTGCCAGCAGCTTACGGTCTAGCGGGGGGGCGATCCATCCAGATACGCAGTATTTT
CASSLRSSGGAIHPDTQYF
>-|TRBD1|TRBJ2-5|TRBV5-1
TGCGCCAGTCGGACATTGGACAGGTACAGAGAGACCCAGTACTTC
CASRTLDRYRETQYF
>few|-|TRBJ2-7|TRBV6-5
TGTGCCAGCAGGTCCTACACGCTGGCCTACGAGCAGTACTTC
CASRSYTLAYEQYF
>-|-|TRBJ1-5|TRBV13
TGTGCCAGCAGCTTAAACGGGATTAGTCAGCCCCAGCATTTT
CASSLNGISQPQHF
>-|-|TRBJ1-5|TRBV18
TGTGCCAGCTCAGCGACGGATACCAATCAGCCCCAGCATTTT
CASSATDTNQPQHF
>-|-|TRBJ2-1|TRBV7-3
TGTGCCAGCAGCTTAGGAAGCCCCGGGAATGAGCAGTTCTTC
CASSLGSPGNEQFF
>-|-|TRBJ1-1|TRBV4-2
TGTGCCAGCAGCCAAGCATACGGCGGGAACACTGAAGCTTTCTTT
CASSQAYGGNTEAFF
>-|-|TRBJ2-7|TRBV10-2
TGCGCCAGCAGAAATCCCGACACGACCGGGCCGTGGGAGCAGTACTTC
CASRNPDTTGPWEQYF
>-|-|TRBJ1-5|TRBV18
TGTGCCAGCTCACAGGACCTCAATCAGCCCCAGCATTTT
CASSQDLNQPQHF
>-|-|TRBJ2-5|TRBV28
TGTGCCAGCAGTCCGGGCGGCAGGGCAGAGACCCAGTACTTC
CASSPGGRAETQYF
>once|TRBD1|TRBJ1-5|TRBV6-1
TGTGCCAGCAGTGGTAGGACAGGGGGTTCCCCCCCGCCCCAACAGCCCCAGCATTTT
CASSGRTGGSPPPQQPQHF
>-|-|TRBJ2-1|TRBV6-5
TGTGCCAGCAGGACCGGACAGCTCTACAATGAGCAGTTCTTC
CASRTGQLYNEQFF
>-|-|TRBJ2-7|TRBV5-1
TGCGCCAGCAGCTTGACTCCATCCTACGAGCAGTACTTC
CASSLTPSYEQYF
>-|-|TRBJ2-5|TRBV5-1
TGCGCCAGCAGCTTGGGACCGCGCCAAGAGACCCAGTACTTC
CASSLGPRQETQYF
>-|TRBD1|TRBJ1-6|TRBV9
TGTGCCAGCAGCGTGGGAACAGGGGGATCACCCCTCCACTTT
CASSVGTGGSPLHF
>-|-|TRBJ2-2|TRBV19
TGTGCCAGTAGTATAGATCTTTGGGAGTCGGCACTATCCGGGGAGCTGTTTTTT
CASSIDLWESALSGELFF
>-|-|TRBJ2-1|TRBV11-2
TGTGCCAGCAGCTTAAGTCTCCTAGCCTACAATGAGCAGTTCTTC
CASSLSLLAYNEQFF
>-|-|TRBJ2-5|TRBV7-9
TGTGCCAGCAGCCGCGGTTGGGGCGGGGCCTCCCAAGAGACCCAGTACTTC
CASSRGWGGASQETQYF
>-|TRBD1|TRBJ1-5|TRBV18
TGTGCCAGCTCACCACCGGGGGGACAGGTAAATCAGCCCCAGCATTTT
CASSPPGGQVNQPQHF
>-|-|TRBJ1-1|TRBV25-1
TGTGCCAGCAGTGCCCAGAACACTGAAGCTTTCTTT
CASSAQNTEAFF
>-|-|TRBJ2-2|TRBV7-9
TGTGCCAGCAGCTCGACAGGTACCGGGGAGCTGTTTTTT
CASSSTGTGELFF
>few|-|TRBJ1-1|TRBV28
TGTGCCAGCAGTTTATTGGGGGAGGGGACTGAAGCTTTCTTT
CASSLLGEGTEAFF
>-|-|TRBJ1-1|TRBV7-3
TGTGCCAGCACGGCTGGGATTGGCACTGAAGCTTTCTTT
CASTAGIGTEAFF
>-|-|TRBJ1-4|TRBV29-1
TGCAGCGTTGGTGGGACCACTAATGAAAAACTGTTTTTT
CSVGGTTNEKLFF
>-|TRBD1|TRBJ2-3|TRBV19
TGTGCCAGTGAGACCGGGACAGGGAGGACAGATACGCAGTATTTT
CASETGTGRTDTQYF
>once|TRBD2|TRBJ2-1|TRBV28
TGTGCCAGCCGTAGCGGGGGTTACAATGAGCAGTTCTTC
CASRSGGYNEQFF
>-|-|TRBJ1-2|TRBV5-4
TGTGCCAGCAGCTTTTTCGGGGGAAACTATGGCTACACCTTC
CASSFFGGNYGYTF
>-|-|TRBJ2-3|TRBV2
TGTGCCAGCACCGAATTAGATACGCAGTATTTT
CASTELDTQYF
>-|-|TRBJ2-5|TRBV6-5
TGTGCCAGCAGCCGTCCTCAGGGGTTTCGAGAGACCCAGTACTTC
CASSRPQGFRETQYF
>-|-|TRBJ2-2|TRBV5-4
TGTGCCAGCACCGCCGGGACTCCGATCACCGGGGAGCTGTTTTTT
CASTAGTPITGELFF
>-|-|TRBJ2-7|TRBV19
TGTGCCAGTAGTTTCGATATTCAGGGGACCGAGCAGTACTTC
CASSFDIQGTEQYF
>-|-|TRBJ1-1|TRBV19
TGTGCCAGTAGTACCAGACACATGAACACTGAAGCTTTCTTT
CASSTRHMNTEAFF
>once|-|TRBJ1-1|TRBV7-8
TGTGCCAGCAGCTTCGACGGGGCGAACACTGAAGCTTTCTTT
CASSFDGANTEAFF
>-|-|TRBJ1-1|TRBV2
TGTGCCAGCACCGATCAGGGCGGCACTGAAGCTTTCTTT
CASTDQGGTEAFF